The 32 T cell receptor beta chains listed next were all sequenced from one sample in a study of regulatory T cells in long-lasting Graves disease (dated by TCRdb to the early 2020s). What the time point label conveys for this sample: persistent/refractory GD, antithyroid drugs over 5 years with positive TRAb. For both TCR sequencing and RNA sequencing, RNA was extracted from PBMCs using TRIzol. Library method: multiplex PCR. TCRdb lists the instrument as Illumina HiSeq 4000. CDR3 regions were amplified by Arm-PCR with iRepertoire HTBI primers to construct TCR beta libraries. The public reads were quality trimmed at Q25 with fastp and then assembled into clones with MiXCR by TCRdb, keeping productive beta chains. Rows matching on CDR3 protein sequence are summarized as one entry with the most common DNA and genes. The sample table holds 310,000 or so distinct CDR3 sequences, of which around 23% were seen once. Together, the top ten hold around three fifths of the sample.

This material consisted of peripheral blood mononuclear cells (PBMCs), taken when the disease was refractory, from a patient treated with antithyroid drugs. The receptors come from a female donor with Graves disease.

The rearrangement links TRBV4-3 to TRBJ2-5; perhaps D is TRBD1 or TRBD2 (5 bases each). Trimming took 1 base from V and 5 from J, leaving 11 bases between them. This CDR3 region has 14 residues. The germline CDR1 and CDR2 sequences are LGHNA and YSLEER. CDR3 DNA: TGCGCCAGCAGCCAAGTGCGAGGGGAGGAGACCCAGTACTTC. This translates into CASSQVRGEETQYF.

Many counts were recorded for this clonotype. V gene TRBV28 combines with J gene TRBJ2-5, with 8 bases that match TRBD2. The CDR3 has 16 residues. CDR1 is MDHEN and CDR2 is SYDVKM in the germline V gene. The ends lost 5 bases at V and 4 bases at J; junction bases unmatched: 12. In DNA form, the CDR3 reads TGTGCCAGCAGTGAGATGGGACTAGTGGGCGGAGAGACCCAGTACTTC. This sequence encodes CASSEMGLVGGETQYF.

The sample holds many counts of this clonotype. This sequence joins TRBV7-2 and TRBJ1-5; tentative D call: TRBD1 (6 bases). This CDR3 is built from 15 residues. Trimming took off 1 base at V and 7 bases at J, with 14 bases between the two ends. The germline CDR1 and CDR2 sequences are SGHTA and FQGNSA. CDR3 sequence: CASSLGPGEGQPQHF. The CDR3 coding sequence is TGTGCCAGCAGCTTAGGCCCAGGGGAGGGCCAGCCCCAGCATTTT.

This clonotype was seen ten or more times. The chain has TRBV10-3 and TRBJ1-1, with 7 nucleotides matching TRBD1. J was trimmed by 1 base and V by 4 bases; bases with no gene match: 6. The CDR3 runs 15 residues. From germline, CDR1 is ENHRY and CDR2 SYGVKD. DNA for the CDR3: TGTGCCATCAGTGGGACAGGACCCCAGAACACTGAAGCTTTCTTT. This translates into CAISGTGPQNTEAFF.

This chain connects TRBV5-1 to TRBJ2-7; no definite D call. CDR1 SGHRS and CDR2 YFSETQ come from the germline V gene. The CDR3 spans 14 residues. The ends were cut back, 4 bases at V and 3 bases at J, with 14 bases in the middle. The chain's CDR3 is CASSIGNVNYEQYF. The CDR3 DNA follows: TGCGCCAGCAGCATCGGCAACGTCAACTACGAGCAGTACTTC.

The chain links TRBV7-8 to TRBJ2-6; 11 nucleotides align to TRBD1. The germline gives CDR1 SGHVS, CDR2 FQNEAQ. V trimming: 1 base; J trimming: 12 bases; junction bases outside the gene matches: 8. This CDR3 is built from 16 residues. CDR3 sequence reads: CASSLVADRGRFVLTF. The DNA of the CDR3 is TGTGCCAGCAGCTTAGTTGCGGACAGGGGGCGCTTCGTCCTGACTTTC.

The chain has TRBV30 and TRBJ1-2, with 7 bases identical to TRBD1. Germline V gene data show CDR1 as GTSNPN and CDR2 as SVGIG (reference sequence). The length of the CDR3 is 15 residues. J lost 0 bases, V lost 4 bases, and 8 bases had no gene match. The CDR3 protein is CAWNVPQGANYGYTF. The CDR3, as DNA: TGTGCCTGGAATGTACCGCAGGGGGCTAACTATGGCTACACCTTC. Supplemented by reference TRBV30 and TRBJ1-2, the full variable domain reads SQTIHQWPATLVQPVGSPLSLECTVEGTSNPNLYWYRQAAGRGLQLLFYSVGIGQISSEVPQNLSASRPQDRQFILSSKKLLLSDSGFYLCAWNVPQGANYGYTFGSGTRLTVV.

The J gene is TRBJ2-5, the V gene TRBV19, with 7 positions matching TRBD2. CDR1 is LNHDA and CDR2 is SQIVND in the germline V gene (reference sequence). The CDR3 is made up of 13 amino acids. V shed 3 bases and J 4 bases; nucleotides not matched to a gene: 2. CDR3 amino acids: CASSISSGETQYF. For the CDR3, the DNA is TGTGCCAGTAGTATTTCTAGCGGAGAGACCCAGTACTTC.

This clonotype was detected a few times. CDR3 amino acids: CASSLSRGSGELFF. The CDR3 DNA is TGTGCCAGCAGTTTATCCCGGGGATCCGGGGAGCTGTTTTTT. The chain joins TRBV27 to TRBJ2-2, with D perhaps matching TRBD2 (5 bases). Germline V gene lookup returns CDR1 MNHEY and CDR2 SMNVEV (reference sequence). Trimming cost V 0 bases and J 6 bases, with 8 bases left between them. This CDR3 spans 14 amino acids.

This clonotype was picked up a small number of times. This chain joins TRBV15 and TRBJ2-7, with 9 bases identical to TRBD1. The germline V gene encodes CDR1 LNHNV and CDR2 YYDKDF (reference sequence). With V trimmed by 1 base and J by 5 bases, 12 bases remained unmatched. The CDR3 consists of 17 residues. CDR3 in DNA: TGTGCCACCAGCAGAGCCCGCCCTGGACAGGGGCCCGACGAGCAGTACTTC. Translated: CATSRARPGQGPDEQYF.

In its sample, this clonotype was seen a few times. This rearrangement joins TRBV7-2 to TRBJ1-2; D perhaps matches TRBD1 (5 bases). V was shortened by 5 bases and J by 7 bases, with 17 bases between the two germline ends. This CDR3 spans 14 amino acids. Germline lookup yields CDR1 SGHTA and CDR2 FQGNSA. The CDR3 coding sequence is TGTGCCAGCAGCCGGGACGGACGGGGTCCTGGCTACACCTTC. This encodes CASSRDGRGPGYTF.

This clonotype was detected ten times or more. The gene calls are TRBV28 and TRBJ2-5; D might be TRBD2 (6 bases). There are 14 residues in the CDR3. The germline CDR1 and CDR2 sequences are MDHEN and SYDVKM. The V gene lost 6 bases and the J gene lost 5 bases, with 16 bases spanning the gap. CDR3 region: CASRGQSGVETQYF. The CDR3 nucleotides are TGTGCCAGCAGGGGCCAGTCGGGGGTGGAGACCCAGTACTTC.

This clonotype was seen repeatedly, ten times or more. The J gene is TRBJ2-7, the V gene TRBV6-1, with 10 positions matching TRBD1. Unmatched junction bases numbered 6, after V lost 7 bases and J lost 3 bases. The CDR3 consists of 14 residues. Looked up from germline, CDR1 is MNHNS and CDR2 is SASEGT. The chain's CDR3 is CASTKGDRGYEQYF. Here the CDR3 DNA reads TGTGCCAGCACTAAAGGGGACAGGGGCTACGAGCAGTACTTC.

CDR3 in DNA: TGCGCCAGCAGCCCATTCCGGGAGCACGTCGAGCAGTACTTC. It specifies CASSPFREHVEQYF. This rearrangement joins TRBV4-3 to TRBJ2-7; D perhaps matches TRBD2 (6 bases). Between the trimmed V and J ends, which lost 4 bases and 6 bases, there was a span of 16 bases. The CDR3 runs to 14 residues. Germline CDR1 reads LGHNA; CDR2 reads YSLEER.

This clonotype was counted between two and nine times. In DNA form, the CDR3 reads TGTGCCAGCAGCCAAGTGAGGGCTACGCAGTATTTT. Its translation is CASSQVRATQYF. This chain uses TRBV3-1 with TRBJ2-3; D possibly corresponds to TRBD2 (5 bases). CDR3 length: 12 amino acids. Germline lookup yields CDR1 LGHDT and CDR2 YNNKEL (reference sequence). V lost 1 base, J lost 8 bases, and 7 bases lay in between.

This clonotype was recorded at least ten times. CDR3 loop: CASSYSNRYQPQHF. The CDR3 DNA follows: TGTGCCAGCAGTTACTCGAACAGGTATCAGCCCCAGCATTTT. The gene calls are TRBV6-2 or TRBV6-3 and TRBJ1-5, with D possibly matching TRBD1 (5 bases). The V end lost 0 bases, the J end lost 5 bases, and 8 bases lay between the germline ends. CDR3 length: 14 amino acids. Germline V gene lookup returns CDR1 MNHEY and CDR2 SVGEGT.

This clonotype was seen a few times. For the CDR3, the DNA is TGCAGTGCTACCAAACAGGGGGTGAACACTGAAGCTTTCTTT. Amino acid sequence: CSATKQGVNTEAFF. This chain uses TRBV20-1 with TRBJ1-1, with 8 bases lining up with TRBD1. Germline assignment: CDR1 DFQATT and CDR2 SNEGSKA (reference sequence). V trimming: 4 bases; J trimming: 0 bases; junction bases outside the gene matches: 4. The CDR3 is 14 amino acids.

Points on this clonotype: With a much larger clone just one base away, this may be a read error. The chain employs TRBV6-9 and TRBJ1-1; no definite D call. The V end was cut by 3 bases, the J end by 7 bases, with 9 bases between. CDR3 length equals 12 residues. Per the germline V gene, CDR1 is MNHGY and CDR2 is SVAAGI. The CDR3 reads CASSYSKGEAFF. CDR3 in DNA: TGTGCCAGCAGTTACTCGAAGGGTGAAGCTTTCTTT.

In its sample, this clonotype was seen many times. The CDR3 nucleotides read TGCAGTGCTAGAGATGGTTTGGTGGGGGACACTGAAGCTTTCTTT. It encodes CSARDGLVGDTEAFF. The rearrangement links TRBV20-1 to TRBJ1-1; D is possibly TRBD1 (5 bases). CDR1 and CDR2 (germline): DFQATT, SNEGSKA (reference sequence). The CDR3 sequence is 15 residues long. Deletions cut 0 bases from V and 3 bases from J, with 14 bases between.

The chain employs TRBV30 and TRBJ2-5; D is possibly TRBD2 (7 bases). The length of the CDR3 is 16 residues. Germline V gene data show CDR1 as GTSNPN and CDR2 as SVGIG (reference sequence). V shed 0 bases and J shed 5 bases, with 19 bases lying between them. The CDR3 nucleotides are TGTGCCTGGAGTGTGGGGTTTTCGGGGGGCTCGGAGACCCAGTACTTC. Translation gives CAWSVGFSGGSETQYF.

The rearrangement joins TRBV29-1 to TRBJ2-7; no clear D. The CDR3 runs 12 residues. Looked up from germline, CDR1 is SQVTM and CDR2 is ANQGSEA. The CDR3 is CSQQTVSYEQYF. CDR3 coding DNA: TGCAGTCAGCAGACTGTCTCCTACGAGCAGTACTTC.

This clonotype has only a few counts. The rearrangement links TRBV7-8 to TRBJ2-7; D not certain. The V and J ends lost 3 bases and 7 bases respectively, with 22 bases between them. The CDR3 spans 16 residues. CDR1 is SGHVS, CDR2 FQNEAQ, per germline. The CDR3 sequence is CASSLRSGPSMGEQYF. The CDR3 nucleotides read TGTGCCAGCAGCTTGAGATCCGGGCCCTCGATGGGAGAGCAGTACTTC.

This clonotype was seen more than once but under ten times. The V gene is TRBV30, the J gene TRBJ1-3; D uncertain. CDR1 and CDR2 from the germline V gene are GTSNPN and SVGIG (reference sequence). Trimming left V 0 bases short and J 4 bases short, with 7 bases between. The CDR3 has 13 amino acids. Written as DNA, the CDR3 is TGTGCCTGGAGTGTACGCCTCGGAAACACCATATATTTT. Its translation is CAWSVRLGNTIYF.

This clonotype was picked up many times. The gene calls are TRBV28 and TRBJ2-4, with TRBD1 identical over 11 bases. V was clipped by 4 bases and J by 8 bases; unmatched bases: 4. The CDR3 is made up of 14 amino acids. CDR1 is MDHEN, CDR2 SYDVKM, per germline. The CDR3 bases are TGTGCCAGCAGTTCAGGACAGGGGGCGGACATTCAGTACTTC. Amino acid sequence: CASSSGQGADIQYF.

This clonotype was counted ten times or more. The chain carries TRBV28 and TRBJ2-7; D gene unclear. In germline, CDR1 is MDHEN, CDR2 SYDVKM. The V end was cut by 7 bases, the J end by 1 base, with 11 bases between. This CDR3 has 13 residues. CDR3 sequence (DNA): TGTGCCAGCACCAGCTACCTATCCTACGAGCAGTACTTC. This gives the protein CASTSYLSYEQYF.

This clonotype was seen only a few times. The V call is TRBV20-1, the J call TRBJ1-2, with TRBD1 matching 9 bases. The V and J ends lost 0 bases and 3 bases, in that order; junction bases with no gene match: 5. This CDR3 is 15 amino acids long. CDR1 is DFQATT, CDR2 SNEGSKA, per germline (reference sequence). The CDR3 sequence: CSARDTGGFHYGYTF. The DNA for the CDR3 is TGCAGTGCTAGAGACACAGGGGGCTTTCACTATGGCTACACCTTC.

This clonotype appeared many times. The chain links TRBV12-3 or TRBV12-4 to TRBJ1-1, with TRBD1 as a possible D gene (6 bases). V dropped 7 bases and J dropped 3 bases, with 12 bases sitting between them. The CDR3 has 13 residues. The DNA of the CDR3 is TGTGCCAGCACCTTTGCAGGGGACACTGAAGCTTTCTTT. Encoded protein: CASTFAGDTEAFF.

The table lists this clonotype with many counts. This rearrangement joins TRBV27 to TRBJ1-5; maybe TRBD1 (5 bases). Trimming took off 1 base at V and 4 bases at J, with 8 bases between the two ends. Germline loops: CDR1 MNHEY, CDR2 SMNVEV (reference sequence). The CDR3 is made up of 14 amino acids. The CDR3 is CASSLYGGNQPQHF. In nucleotides, the CDR3 is TGTGCCAGCAGTTTATATGGGGGTAATCAGCCCCAGCATTTT.

The chain is built from TRBV18 and TRBJ2-4; weak D call: TRBD2 (6 bases). Germline assignment: CDR1 KGHSH and CDR2 LQKENI. The CDR3 loop spans 20 amino acids. V was cut by 1 base and J by 3 bases, with 25 bases left in between. CDR3 sequence: CASSPQSYNRPVGGKNIQYF. The CDR3 nucleotides are TGTGCCAGCTCACCACAATCCTACAATCGCCCCGTGGGGGGCAAAAACATTCAGTACTTC.

The V call is TRBV6-9, the J call TRBJ1-6; 10 nucleotides align to TRBD1. V gave up 7 bases and J gave up 7 bases; unmatched junction bases: 19. CDR1 MNHGY and CDR2 SVAAGI come from the germline V gene. CDR3 size: 19 residues. CDR3 sequence reads: CASTYWFEDRGGQNSPLHF. DNA for the CDR3: TGTGCCAGCACTTACTGGTTTGAGGACAGGGGGGGACAAAATTCACCCCTCCACTTT.

Many counts were recorded for this clonotype. The rearrangement uses TRBV7-2 and TRBJ2-7; 7 bases are a match to TRBD1. Unmatched junction bases numbered 7, after V lost 5 bases and J lost 3 bases. Per the germline V gene, CDR1 is SGHTA and CDR2 is FQGNSA. CDR3 length equals 14 residues. CDR3 amino acids: CASSVNRGDYEQYF. The CDR3 DNA reads as TGTGCCAGCAGCGTCAACAGGGGAGACTACGAGCAGTACTTC.

Many counts were recorded for this clonotype. The V call is TRBV9, the J call TRBJ2-5; 10 nucleotides line up with TRBD2. Trimming at V came to 0 bases and at J to 4 bases, leaving 15 bases not matched to a gene. CDR3 length: 19 residues. The germline V gene has CDR1 SGDLS and CDR2 YYNGEE. Here the CDR3 DNA reads TGTGCCAGCAGCGTAGAGGATACGGCTAGCGGGAGAGGACGAGAGACCCAGTACTTC. Its protein is CASSVEDTASGRGRETQYF.